These 11 T cell receptor beta chains were sequenced from one sample in a study of long-term antiretroviral therapy in people with HIV. They ran version v3.0 of the immunoSEQ assay at survey level. TCRdb keeps only in-frame clones here, not all; method: immunoSEQ multiplex PCR. The sample contains some 16,000 clones, under 85% of which appear only once. The specimen comprised unsorted PBMCs, sampled approximately 2.1 years before starting antiretroviral therapy. The receptors stem from a man younger than 40 with HIV.

The CDR3 loop reads CASSSPRGSMREQYF. For the CDR3, the DNA is TGCGCCAGCAGCTCCCCTCGTGGGTCAATGAGGGAGCAGTACTTC. J is TRBJ2-7 and V is TRBV5-1, with D uncertain. Germline values: CDR1 SGHRS, CDR2 YFSETQ. CDR3 length: 15 residues. With 3 bases removed from V and 7 bases from J, the gap between germline ends came to 20 bases.

The chain couples TRBV18 to TRBJ2-7, with 7 bases identical to TRBD2. The CDR3 extends over 13 amino acids. The V and J ends lost 3 bases and 7 bases, in that order; junction bases with no gene match: 6. Germline-derived CDR1 and CDR2 are KGHSH and LQKENI. The CDR3 protein is CASSPTHGGEQYF. The CDR3 coding sequence is TGTGCCAGCTCACCGACCCACGGGGGGGAGCAGTACTTC.

V gene TRBV5-4 combines with J gene TRBJ2-7; TRBD2 aligns across 10 bases. V lost 4 bases and J lost 7; bases outside the gene matches: 14. Per germline, CDR1 SGHNT and CDR2 YYREEE (reference sequence). The CDR3 totals 16 residues. Here the CDR3 DNA reads TGTGCCAGCAGCCGAGTCCCAGCGGGAGGGCCTGAGGAGCAGTACTTC. Translating it yields CASSRVPAGGPEEQYF.

The chain has TRBV15 and TRBJ2-5, with D perhaps TRBD1 or TRBD2 (5 bases each). Germline loops: CDR1 LNHNV, CDR2 YYDKDF (reference sequence). This CDR3 is built from 13 residues. V dropped 5 bases and J dropped 5 bases, with 12 bases sitting between them. The DNA of the CDR3 is TGTGCCACCAGCCGGGGACGAGGGGAGACCCAGTACTTC. This translates into CATSRGRGETQYF.

The chain has TRBV5-4 and TRBJ1-1, with no clear D. V was trimmed by 4 bases and J by 4 bases, leaving 14 bases between them. The CDR3 spans 14 residues. Germline-derived CDR1 and CDR2 are SGHNT and YYREEE (reference sequence). CDR3 region: CASSPEVAGTEAFF. The CDR3 nucleotides read TGTGCCAGCAGCCCGGAGGTCGCCGGCACTGAAGCTTTCTTT.

This chain connects TRBV5-4 to TRBJ2-1, with 10 positions matching TRBD2. The CDR3 is 14 residues long. V lost 1 base to trimming and J lost 8 bases; unmatched junction nucleotides: 3. Germline CDR1 SGHNT, CDR2 YYREEE (reference sequence). The DNA of the CDR3 is TGTGCCAGCAGCTTGACTAGCGGGACGGATGAGCAGTTCTTC. It codes for CASSLTSGTDEQFF.

This chain joins TRBV7-3 and TRBJ2-3; 15 bases map to TRBD2. The germline V gene has CDR1 SGHTA and CDR2 FQGTGA. J was trimmed by 0 bases and V by 5 bases; bases with no gene match: 18. The CDR3 spans 22 residues. The CDR3 protein is CASSLLASGLAGGIASTDTQYF. The CDR3 DNA sequence: TGTGCCAGCAGCCTCCTCGCCTCGGGACTAGCGGGGGGTATAGCTAGCACAGATACGCAGTATTTT.

The chain recombines TRBV6-6 with TRBJ1-1; perhaps TRBD1 as D (6 bases). The germline V gene encodes CDR1 MNHNY and CDR2 SVGAGI (reference sequence). The CDR3 has 14 residues. V lost 6 bases and J lost 2, with 13 bases in between. The CDR3 nucleotides read TGTGCCAGCAGCTTGGAGGGGGTCAACACTGAAGCTTTCTTT. This sequence encodes CASSLEGVNTEAFF.

The rearrangement uses TRBV28 and TRBJ2-1, with D perhaps TRBD1 or TRBD2 (5 bases each). V shed 2 bases and J shed 4 bases, with 21 bases lying between them. The CDR3 has 18 residues. Germline CDR1 and CDR2: MDHEN and SYDVKM. The CDR3 coding sequence is TGTGCCAGCAGTTTAAGAGGCAGCCTCTTGAGGGGATACAATGAGCAGTTCTTC. This codes for CASSLRGSLLRGYNEQFF.

V usage is TRBV5-6 and J usage is TRBJ1-2; 7 nucleotides line up with TRBD1. This CDR3 has 14 amino acids. Germline assignment: CDR1 SGHDT and CDR2 YYEEEE. With 4 bases clipped from V and 4 bases from J, the junction kept 7 bases outside the gene matches. Here the CDR3 DNA reads TGTGCCAGCAGCCCCGGGACAGCCGCCTATGGCTACACCTTC. It translates to CASSPGTAAYGYTF.

A note on this clone: One end of the junction does not line up with germline, which may come from a read error. The same CDR3 also results from other DNA sequences found in this sample. V usage is TRBV7-9 and J usage is TRBJ2-7; a possible D gene is TRBD1 (5 bases). CDR1 and CDR2 (germline): SEHNR, FQNEAQ (reference sequence). The CDR3 contains 13 residues. The CDR3 loop is CASSLDNPYEQYF. The CDR3 region has the DNA TGCGCCAGCAGCTTGGACAACCCCTACGAGCAGTACTTC.